The 30 T cell receptor beta chains below all came from one sample that was sequenced in a study of blood T cell repertoires in COVID-19. The method was immunoSEQ multiplex PCR; TCRdb's version includes in-frame clones alone and lacks a portion of them. Counted here are about 240,000 clones, 75% to 90% occurring once; the ten biggest clones make up 3% to 4%. Sequenced material: PBMCs or T cells enriched from blood (not recorded which). Every receptor here comes from a woman aged 40-49 years with acute COVID-19.

The chain joins TRBV18 to TRBJ2-2; TRBD2 is a possible D gene (6 bases). V dropped 3 bases and J dropped 5 bases, with 13 bases sitting between them. This CDR3 region has 15 residues. Germline lookup yields CDR1 KGHSH and CDR2 LQKENI. The CDR3 DNA sequence: TGTGCCAGCTCACCGGTGCGGGAAGGTACCGGGGAGCTGTTTTTT. It yields the protein CASSPVREGTGELFF.

This clone was seen once. The chain employs TRBV7-9 and TRBJ2-5; TRBD2 agrees at 12 bases. The CDR3 totals 16 residues. Germline V gives CDR1 SEHNR, CDR2 FQNEAQ (reference sequence). The trim removed 2 bases at V and 1 base at J, leaving 2 bases unmatched. DNA for the CDR3: TGTGCCAGCAGCTTATCTAGCGGGAGGGGCCAAGAGACCCAGTACTTC. Its translation: CASSLSSGRGQETQYF.

This sequence joins TRBV6-5 and TRBJ1-2, with D perhaps matching TRBD1 (5 bases). This CDR3 has 11 residues. Germline V CDR1 and CDR2: MNHEY, SVGAGI. V lost 11 bases and J 5 bases, leaving 12 bases between the germline ends. CDR3 in amino acids: CAATEVYGYTF. As DNA, the CDR3 is TGTGCCGCGACAGAGGTGTATGGCTACACCTTC.

For this clone: The sample has other DNA sequences that encode this CDR3 too. The chain recombines TRBV9 with TRBJ2-7; TRBD2 might be the D (6 bases). Germline loops: CDR1 SGDLS, CDR2 YYNGEE. Trimming took off 2 bases at V and 3 bases at J, with 9 bases between the two ends. The length of the CDR3 is 13 residues. CDR3 sequence (DNA): TGTGCCAGCAGCGTTAGCGGTAACTACGAGCAGTACTTC. Translated, it gives CASSVSGNYEQYF.

This clone was seen just once. This chain joins TRBV12-3 or TRBV12-4 and TRBJ2-7; 7 nucleotides agree with TRBD2. This CDR3 spans 13 amino acids. The trim removed 6 bases at V and 3 bases at J, leaving 5 bases unmatched. The CDR3, as DNA: TGTGCCAGCAGACGCGGGAGTCGCTACGAGCAGTACTTC. Residues: CASRRGSRYEQYF.

This chain uses TRBV5-4 with TRBJ1-1; TRBD1 agrees at 10 bases. The CDR3 is 19 amino acids. The germline V gene has CDR1 SGHNT and CDR2 YYREEE (reference sequence). Unmatched junction bases numbered 18, after V lost 4 bases and J lost 3 bases. Here the CDR3 DNA reads TGTGCCAGCAGCCCCACGCCGAAGACAGGGGGCACTTGGGACACTGAAGCTTTCTTT. It specifies CASSPTPKTGGTWDTEAFF.

The chain links TRBV11-3 to TRBJ2-7; D is possibly TRBD2 (5 bases). In germline, CDR1 is SGHNT, CDR2 YENEEA. The CDR3 runs to 13 residues. V dropped 5 bases and J dropped 6 bases, with 14 bases sitting between them. CDR3 coding DNA: TGTGCCAGCAGCCCCCCGGGCGGGTTCGAGCAGTACTTC. Translated: CASSPPGGFEQYF.

This clone was detected once. The genes are TRBV9 and TRBJ1-2; 8 nucleotides align to TRBD1. With V trimmed by 4 bases and J by 6 bases, 5 bases remained unmatched. The CDR3 length is 13 residues. The V gene's germline CDR1 is SGDLS and CDR2 YYNGEE. The CDR3 is CASSMTGVDGYTF. The CDR3 DNA reads as TGTGCCAGCAGCATGACAGGGGTGGATGGCTACACCTTC.

The J gene is TRBJ2-1, the V gene TRBV7-8, with 12 positions matching TRBD2. This CDR3 contains 16 residues. Germline V gives CDR1 SGHVS, CDR2 FQNEAQ. Trimming cost V 5 bases and J 7 bases; bases outside gene matches: 9. CDR3 residues: CASSRQGTSGGNEQFF. DNA of the CDR3: TGTGCCAGCAGCCGACAGGGTACTAGCGGGGGGAATGAGCAGTTCTTC.

The chain is built from TRBV2 and TRBJ2-7; the D gene is possibly TRBD2 (6 bases). CDR3 size: 14 residues. Germline CDR1 is SNHLY and CDR2 is FYNNEI. V was cut by 9 bases and J by 0 bases, with 15 bases left in between. The CDR3 DNA sequence: TGTGCCAGTAGGGACTCTACGAGCTCCTACGAGCAGTACTTC. This translates into CASRDSTSSYEQYF.

The chain links TRBV5-5 to TRBJ1-1; D remains unclear. V dropped 4 bases and J dropped 5 bases, with 9 bases sitting between them. The CDR3 sequence is 12 residues long. CDR1 and CDR2 (germline): SGHKS, YYEKEE (reference sequence). The CDR3, as DNA: TGTGCCAGCAGCCACTCGGGGACTGAAGCTTTCTTT. Residues: CASSHSGTEAFF.

The chain couples TRBV4-1 to TRBJ2-5, with TRBD2 as a possible D gene (5 bases). Trimming pared 1 base from V and 2 bases from J, leaving 8 bases between. In germline, CDR1 is MGHRA, CDR2 YSYEKL. The CDR3 spans 14 residues. CDR3 DNA: TGCGCCAGCAGCCAAGGAAGCGGACAAGAGACCCAGTACTTC. Protein sequence: CASSQGSGQETQYF.

This chain uses TRBV6-5 with TRBJ1-1; 8 nucleotides agree with TRBD1. The CDR3 loop spans 14 amino acids. Germline assignment: CDR1 MNHEY and CDR2 SVGAGI. V lost 8 bases, J lost 5 bases, and 10 bases stayed unmatched. CDR3 DNA sequence: TGTGCCAGCCAAACCGGACAGGGAGAGACTGAAGCTTTCTTT. Translating gives CASQTGQGETEAFF.

The genes are TRBV18 and TRBJ2-5; tentatively, D is TRBD1 (5 bases). V lost 0 bases, J lost 5 bases, and 10 bases lay in between. This CDR3 comprises 14 residues. In germline, CDR1 is KGHSH, CDR2 LQKENI. The CDR3 DNA reads as TGTGCCAGCTCACCACCTTCCAGGGCGGAGACCCAGTACTTC. This sequence encodes CASSPPSRAETQYF. The variable domain in full, with the rest retrieved from reference TRBV18 and TRBJ2-5, is NAGVMQNPRHLVRRRGQEARLRCSPMKGHSHVYWYRQLPEEGLKFMVYLQKENIIDESGMPKERFSAEFPKEGPSILRIQQVVRGDSAAYFCASSPPSRAETQYFGPGTRLLVL.

The gene calls are TRBV25-1 and TRBJ2-5; maybe TRBD1 (5 bases). The V gene lost 5 bases and the J gene lost 0 bases, with 7 bases spanning the gap. Germline CDR1 reads MGHDK; CDR2 reads SYGVNS. The CDR3 covers 13 residues. CDR3 loop: CASSKTDQETQYF. CDR3 DNA: TGTGCCAGCAGTAAGACAGACCAAGAGACCCAGTACTTC.

This chain connects TRBV5-1 to TRBJ2-7, with 9 bases aligning to TRBD2. CDR1 and CDR2 from the germline V gene are SGHRS and YFSETQ. V was clipped by 1 base and J by 1 base; unmatched bases: 3. This CDR3 has 15 residues. CDR3 coding DNA: TGCGCCAGCAGCTTGACGGGACTAGCTTCCTACGAGCAGTACTTC. The encoded protein is CASSLTGLASYEQYF.

The chain links TRBV19 to TRBJ2-7, with TRBD2 matching 14 bases. This CDR3 is built from 14 residues. The germline CDR1 and CDR2 sequences are LNHDA and SQIVND (reference sequence). The V gene end was trimmed by 9 bases and the J gene end by 4 bases; junction bases not matched to a gene: 5. The CDR3 sequence is CASGTSGSLYEQYF. The CDR3 DNA sequence: TGTGCCAGCGGGACTAGCGGGAGCTTGTACGAGCAGTACTTC.

The chain employs TRBV28 and TRBJ1-6, with TRBD1 matching 8 bases. CDR1 and CDR2 (germline): MDHEN, SYDVKM. CDR3 length: 12 residues. V lost 8 bases to trimming and J lost 7 bases; unmatched junction nucleotides: 1. The CDR3 is CASDRGNSPLHF. CDR3 sequence (DNA): TGTGCCAGCGACAGGGGCAATTCACCCCTCCACTTT.

V gene TRBV6-1 combines with J gene TRBJ2-2, with D unclear. V gave up 1 base and J gave up 6 bases, with 9 bases separating them. CDR3 length: 14 amino acids. In germline, CDR1 is MNHNS, CDR2 SASEGT. The CDR3 protein is CASSEGRRSGELFF. The CDR3 DNA sequence: TGTGCCAGCAGTGAAGGGAGAAGGTCCGGGGAGCTGTTTTTT.

CDR3 sequence: CSVDGRLAGALGFF. The CDR3 bases are TGCAGCGTTGATGGCCGACTAGCGGGGGCCCTCGGGTTCTTC. This chain uses TRBV29-1 with TRBJ2-1, with 12 positions matching TRBD2. J gave up 15 bases and V 3 bases, and 12 bases lay outside the gene matches. From germline, CDR1 is SQVTM and CDR2 ANQGSEA. The CDR3 runs 14 residues.

The chain couples TRBV5-4 to TRBJ1-2, with 7 bases aligning to TRBD1. The V and J ends lost 0 bases and 2 bases, in that order; junction bases with no gene match: 4. The CDR3 is 15 residues long. Germline V CDR1 and CDR2: SGHNT, YYREEE (reference sequence). The CDR3 is CASSLVQGQNYGYTF. CDR3 nucleotide sequence: TGTGCCAGCAGCTTGGTACAGGGGCAAAACTATGGCTACACCTTC.

The rearrangement joins TRBV14 to TRBJ2-2; maybe TRBD2 (5 bases). Germline lookup yields CDR1 SGHDN and CDR2 FVKESK. The CDR3 totals 13 residues. The V and J ends lost 4 bases and 5 bases respectively, with 8 bases between them. DNA for the CDR3: TGTGCCAGCAGCCCTACTAGAACCGGGGAGCTGTTTTTT. It specifies CASSPTRTGELFF.

The chain has TRBV5-1 and TRBJ1-3, with D possibly being TRBD1 (6 bases). Germline V gene sequence: CDR1 SGHRS, CDR2 YFSETQ. The CDR3 is 15 residues long. Trimming stripped 0 bases from V and 4 bases from J, with 11 bases between. In nucleotides, the CDR3 is TGCGCCAGCAGCTTGGCTCCCGGGACAGGAAACACCATATATTTT. This sequence encodes CASSLAPGTGNTIYF.

The CDR3 sequence: CASSDRSRYTF. For the CDR3, the DNA is TGTGCCAGCAGTGACAGGTCTCGCTACACCTTC. The chain couples TRBV6-2 or TRBV6-3 to TRBJ1-2, with D possibly being TRBD1 (6 bases). Trimming took 5 bases from V and 9 from J, leaving 10 bases between them. This CDR3 comprises 11 residues. Germline V gene lookup returns CDR1 MNHEY and CDR2 SVGEGT.

The J gene is TRBJ2-1, the V gene TRBV4-1; TRBD2 might be the D (6 bases). The germline V gene encodes CDR1 MGHRA and CDR2 YSYEKL. V shed 1 base and J shed 6 bases, with 13 bases lying between them. The CDR3 is made up of 15 amino acids. CDR3 residues: CASSQGTGDFNEQFF. CDR3 coding DNA: TGCGCCAGCAGCCAAGGAACGGGAGATTTCAATGAGCAGTTCTTC.

The chain carries TRBV7-3 and TRBJ2-1; 8 bases match TRBD2. The germline gives CDR1 SGHTA, CDR2 FQGTGA. CDR3 size: 15 residues. V trimming: 4 bases; J trimming: 7 bases; junction bases outside the gene matches: 9. As DNA, the CDR3 is TGTGCCAGCAGCTACTCGGGAGGGCCTGGGAATGAGCAGTTCTTC. Its protein is CASSYSGGPGNEQFF.

V gene TRBV6-4 combines with J gene TRBJ2-7, with D maybe TRBD2 (5 bases). CDR1 and CDR2 from the germline V gene are MRHNA and SNTAGT. V was pared by 2 bases and J by 3 bases, with 14 bases between. The CDR3 has 15 amino acids. CDR3 DNA: TGTGCCAGCAGTGACCCTAGCATTCTACTCTACGAGCAGTACTTC. Protein: CASSDPSILLYEQYF.

The sample holds many counts of this clone. This chain uses TRBV5-6 with TRBJ1-2; 7 nucleotides agree with TRBD1. Germline lookup yields CDR1 SGHDT and CDR2 YYEEEE. The CDR3 length is 15 residues. The ends lost 4 bases at V and 4 bases at J; junction bases unmatched: 10. The CDR3 nucleotides are TGTGCCAGCAGCCCCCGGGACAGCGGGTTCTATGGCTACACCTTC. Protein product: CASSPRDSGFYGYTF.

Notes on this clone: The same CDR3 is also encoded by other DNA sequences in this sample. The chain has TRBV28 and TRBJ2-7, with 8 positions matching TRBD1. This CDR3 has 12 residues. The junction had 2 bases not matched to a gene; V was cut back by 6 bases and J by 4 bases. CDR1 and CDR2 (germline): MDHEN, SYDVKM. The CDR3 is CASRQGVYEQYF. The DNA of the CDR3 is TGTGCCAGCAGACAGGGGGTTTACGAGCAGTACTTC.

The chain combines TRBV24-1 with TRBJ1-3; unclear D gene. Deletions cut 2 bases from V and 2 bases from J, with 9 bases between. Germline V gene lookup returns CDR1 KGHDR and CDR2 SFDVKD. The CDR3 runs 15 residues. The CDR3 reads CATSDSGMPGNTIYF. CDR3 in DNA: TGTGCCACCAGTGATTCCGGGATGCCTGGAAACACCATATATTTT.